This T cell receptor beta chain was profiled in a study of OX40 agonist ivuxolimab in advanced cancers. Background on the study: Those enrolled were approximately 83% male, with a mean age of around 57 years and ages from roughly 20 to 90. Partial responses were achieved by three patients, one with hepatocellular carcinoma and two with cutaneous melanoma. Whole-study findings and limits: Relative to CD4+, CD8+ T cells held more expanded clones on average.

Of note for this clone: Its antigen is currently unknown.

Sequencing was performed with immunoSEQ multiplex PCR; in TCRdb, only in-frame clones are kept and a portion is missing. The sample consists of approximately 18,000 clones, around 78% of them appearing once. CDR3 length equals 16 residues. Germline V gives CDR1 MNHEY, CDR2 SVGAGI. After removal of 1 base from V and 2 bases from J, the junction contained 5 bases not matched to a gene. The receptor was isolated from an adult with an advanced solid tumor such as melanoma, head and neck, liver or kidney cancer. Specimen: CD4+ or CD8+ T cells sorted from blood, collected in a trial of the OX40 agonist ivuxolimab. The chain couples TRBV6-5 to TRBJ2-5, with 9 bases aligning to TRBD2. CDR3 region: CASSYYGSGSQETQYF. The CDR3 DNA reads TGTGCCAGCAGTTACTATGGTAGCGGGAGTCAAGAGACCCAGTACTTC.